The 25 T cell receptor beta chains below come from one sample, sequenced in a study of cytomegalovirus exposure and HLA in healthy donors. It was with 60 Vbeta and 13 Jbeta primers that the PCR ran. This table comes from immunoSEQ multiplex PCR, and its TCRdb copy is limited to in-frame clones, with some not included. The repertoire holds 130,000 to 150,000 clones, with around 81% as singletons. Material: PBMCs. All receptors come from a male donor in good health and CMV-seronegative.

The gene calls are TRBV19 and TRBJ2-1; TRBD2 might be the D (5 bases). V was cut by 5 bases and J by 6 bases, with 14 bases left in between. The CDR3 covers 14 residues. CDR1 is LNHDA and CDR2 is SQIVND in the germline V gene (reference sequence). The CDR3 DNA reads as TGTGCCAGTAGTTCAAACCCCGGGATCAATGAGCAGTTCTTC. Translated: CASSSNPGINEQFF.

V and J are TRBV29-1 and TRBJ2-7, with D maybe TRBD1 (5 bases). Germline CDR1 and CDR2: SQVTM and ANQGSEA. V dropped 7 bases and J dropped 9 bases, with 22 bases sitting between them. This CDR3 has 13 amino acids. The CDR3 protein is CSAVRGSRWGQYF. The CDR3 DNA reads TGCAGCGCCGTAAGGGGTTCCCGTTGGGGGCAGTACTTC.

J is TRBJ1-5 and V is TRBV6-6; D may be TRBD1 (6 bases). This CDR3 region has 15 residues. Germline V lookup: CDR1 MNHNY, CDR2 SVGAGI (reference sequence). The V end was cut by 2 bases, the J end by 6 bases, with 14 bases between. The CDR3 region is CASSYTGGQSQPQHF. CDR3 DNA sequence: TGTGCCAGCAGTTACACCGGGGGGCAGAGTCAGCCCCAGCATTTT.

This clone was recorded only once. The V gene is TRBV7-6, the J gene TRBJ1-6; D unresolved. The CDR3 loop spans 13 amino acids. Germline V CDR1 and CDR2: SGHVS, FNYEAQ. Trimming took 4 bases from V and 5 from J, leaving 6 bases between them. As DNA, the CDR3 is TGTGCCAGCAGCTCCTTTGATAATTCACCCCTCCACTTT. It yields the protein CASSSFDNSPLHF.

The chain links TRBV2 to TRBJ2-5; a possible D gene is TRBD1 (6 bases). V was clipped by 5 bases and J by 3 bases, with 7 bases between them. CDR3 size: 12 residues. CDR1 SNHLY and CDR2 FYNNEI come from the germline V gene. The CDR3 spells CASSTGKETQYF. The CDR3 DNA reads TGTGCCAGCAGTACAGGGAAAGAGACCCAGTACTTC.

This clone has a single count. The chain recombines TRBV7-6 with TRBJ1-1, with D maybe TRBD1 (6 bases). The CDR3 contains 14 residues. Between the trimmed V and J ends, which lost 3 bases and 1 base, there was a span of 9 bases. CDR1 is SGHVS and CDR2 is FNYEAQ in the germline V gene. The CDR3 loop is CASSLGQTNTEAFF. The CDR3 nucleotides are TGTGCCAGCAGCTTGGGACAAACGAACACTGAAGCTTTCTTT.

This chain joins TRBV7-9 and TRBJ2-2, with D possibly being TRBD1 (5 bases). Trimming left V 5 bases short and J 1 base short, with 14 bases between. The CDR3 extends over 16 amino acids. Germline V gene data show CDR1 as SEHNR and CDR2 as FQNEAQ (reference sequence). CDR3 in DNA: TGTGCCAGCAGCGTGCAGGGAAACTTGAACACCGGGGAGCTGTTTTTT. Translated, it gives CASSVQGNLNTGELFF. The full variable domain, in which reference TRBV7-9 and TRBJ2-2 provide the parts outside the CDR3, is DTGVSQNPRHKITKRGQNVTFRCDPISEHNRLYWYRQTLGQGPEFLTYFQNEAQLEKSRLLSDRFSAERPKGSFSTLEIQRTEQGDSAMYLCASSVQGNLNTGELFFGEGSRLTVL.

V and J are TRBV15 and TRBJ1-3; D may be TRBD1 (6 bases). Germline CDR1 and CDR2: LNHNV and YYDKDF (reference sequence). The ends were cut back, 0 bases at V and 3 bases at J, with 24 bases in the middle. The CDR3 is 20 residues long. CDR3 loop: CATSRDWSGTLFLYGNTIYF. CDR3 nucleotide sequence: TGTGCCACCAGCAGAGATTGGTCAGGGACATTATTCTTATATGGAAACACCATATATTTT.

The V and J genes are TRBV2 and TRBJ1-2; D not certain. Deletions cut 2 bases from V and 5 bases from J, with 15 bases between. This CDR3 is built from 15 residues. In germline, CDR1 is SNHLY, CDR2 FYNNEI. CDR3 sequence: CASSERTGDRYGYTF. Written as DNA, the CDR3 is TGTGCCAGCAGTGAACGGACGGGAGATCGATATGGCTACACCTTC.

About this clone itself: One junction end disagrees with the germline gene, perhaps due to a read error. The DNA for the CDR3 is TGTGCCAGCAGTGAGTATGCAGGCCAATACCGCTTT. Its translation is CASSEYAGQYRF. This sequence joins TRBV6-1 and TRBJ1-1; D gene unclear. Germline loops: CDR1 MNHNS, CDR2 SASEGT. The CDR3 runs 12 residues.

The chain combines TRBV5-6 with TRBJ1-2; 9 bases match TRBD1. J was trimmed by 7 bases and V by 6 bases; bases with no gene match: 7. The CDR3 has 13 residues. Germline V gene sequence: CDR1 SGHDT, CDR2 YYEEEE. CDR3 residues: CASMLQGAGGYTF. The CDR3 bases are TGTGCCAGCATGCTACAGGGGGCAGGTGGCTACACCTTC.

The CDR3 region has the DNA TGTGCCAGCAGCGGGACAGGGAGAACTAATGAAAAACTGTTTTTT. This sequence encodes CASSGTGRTNEKLFF. The chain combines TRBV6-6 with TRBJ1-4, with TRBD1 identical over 9 bases. The ends lost 6 bases at V and 1 base at J; junction bases unmatched: 3. CDR1 MNHNY and CDR2 SVGAGI come from the germline V gene (reference sequence). The CDR3 length is 15 residues.

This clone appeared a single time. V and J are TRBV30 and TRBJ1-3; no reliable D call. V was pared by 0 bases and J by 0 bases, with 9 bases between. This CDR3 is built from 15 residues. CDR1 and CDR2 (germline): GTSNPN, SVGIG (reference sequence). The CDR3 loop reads CAWSVPESSGNTIYF. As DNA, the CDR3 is TGTGCCTGGAGTGTCCCGGAGAGCTCTGGAAACACCATATATTTT.

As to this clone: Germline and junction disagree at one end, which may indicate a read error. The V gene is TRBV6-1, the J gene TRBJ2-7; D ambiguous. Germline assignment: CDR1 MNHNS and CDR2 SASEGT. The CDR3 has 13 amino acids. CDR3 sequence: CASRDSSSYEQHF. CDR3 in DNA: TGTGCCAGCAGAGACTCAAGCTCCTACGAGCAGCACTTC.

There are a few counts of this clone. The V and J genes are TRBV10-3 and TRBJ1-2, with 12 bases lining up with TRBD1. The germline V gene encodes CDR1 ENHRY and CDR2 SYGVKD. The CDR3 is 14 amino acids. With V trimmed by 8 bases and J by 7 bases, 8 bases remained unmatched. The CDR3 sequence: CAIGGGDRGLGYTF. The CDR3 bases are TGTGCCATCGGAGGGGGGGACAGGGGGCTTGGCTACACCTTC.

The CDR3 here is CASSLTSGGYGELFF. CDR3 nucleotides: TGTGCCAGCAGCCTAACTAGCGGGGGGTACGGGGAGCTGTTTTTT. The chain carries TRBV7-2 and TRBJ2-2; 12 positions agree with TRBD2. In germline, CDR1 is SGHTA, CDR2 FQGNSA. V dropped 5 bases and J dropped 7; count of bases not matched to a gene: 5. This CDR3 is 15 amino acids long.

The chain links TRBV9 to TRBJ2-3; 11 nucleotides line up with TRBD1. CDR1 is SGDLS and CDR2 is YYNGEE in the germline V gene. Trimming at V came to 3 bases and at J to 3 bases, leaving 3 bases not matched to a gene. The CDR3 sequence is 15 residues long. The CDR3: CASSGGQGVTDTQYF. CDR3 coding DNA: TGTGCCAGCAGCGGGGGACAGGGGGTTACAGATACGCAGTATTTT.

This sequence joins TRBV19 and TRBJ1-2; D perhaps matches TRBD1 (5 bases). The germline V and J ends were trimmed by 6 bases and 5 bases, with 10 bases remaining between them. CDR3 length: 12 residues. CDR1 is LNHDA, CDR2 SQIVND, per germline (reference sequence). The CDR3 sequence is CASSQPGYGYTF. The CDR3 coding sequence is TGTGCCAGTAGCCAACCAGGGTATGGCTACACCTTC.

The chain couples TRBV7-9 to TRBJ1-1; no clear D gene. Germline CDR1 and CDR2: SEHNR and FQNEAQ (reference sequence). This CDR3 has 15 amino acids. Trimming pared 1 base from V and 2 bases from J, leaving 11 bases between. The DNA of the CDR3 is TGTGCCAGCAGCTTAGTGGCAGGTGACAACACTGAAGCTTTCTTT. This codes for CASSLVAGDNTEAFF. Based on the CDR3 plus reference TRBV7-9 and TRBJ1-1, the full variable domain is DTGVSQNPRHKITKRGQNVTFRCDPISEHNRLYWYRQTLGQGPEFLTYFQNEAQLEKSRLLSDRFSAERPKGSFSTLEIQRTEQGDSAMYLCASSLVAGDNTEAFFGQGTRLTVV.

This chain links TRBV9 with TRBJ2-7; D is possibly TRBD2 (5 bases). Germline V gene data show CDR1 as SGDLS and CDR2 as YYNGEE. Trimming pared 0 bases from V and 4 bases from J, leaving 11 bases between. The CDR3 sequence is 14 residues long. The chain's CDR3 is CASSVGISGYEQYF. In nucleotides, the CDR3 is TGTGCCAGCAGCGTAGGCATCAGCGGATACGAGCAGTACTTC.

In nucleotides, the CDR3 is TGTGCCAGCAGTTTGAACCCGGGGGCTGAAGCTTTCTTT. This gives the protein CASSLNPGAEAFF. The chain employs TRBV6-5 and TRBJ1-1; weak D call: TRBD1 (5 bases). This CDR3 is built from 13 residues. The germline gives CDR1 MNHEY, CDR2 SVGAGI. Trimming took 4 bases from V and 6 from J, leaving 12 bases between them.

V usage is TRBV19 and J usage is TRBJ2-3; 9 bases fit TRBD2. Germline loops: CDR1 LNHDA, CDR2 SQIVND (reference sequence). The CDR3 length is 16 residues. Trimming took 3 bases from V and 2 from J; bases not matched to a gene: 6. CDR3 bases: TGTGCCAGTAGTATGAAACCTAGCGGGGCCACAGATACGCAGTATTTT. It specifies CASSMKPSGATDTQYF. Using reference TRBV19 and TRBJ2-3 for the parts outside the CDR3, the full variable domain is DGGITQSPKYLFRKEGQNVTLSCEQNLNHDAMYWYRQDPGQGLRLIYYSQIVNDFQKGDIAEGYSVSREKKESFPLTVTSAQKNPTAFYLCASSMKPSGATDTQYFGPGTRLTVL.

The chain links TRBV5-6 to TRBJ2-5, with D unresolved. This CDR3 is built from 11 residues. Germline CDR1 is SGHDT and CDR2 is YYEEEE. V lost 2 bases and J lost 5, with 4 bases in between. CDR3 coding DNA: TGTGCCAGCAGCTTACTGGAGACCCAGTACTTC. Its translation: CASSLLETQYF.

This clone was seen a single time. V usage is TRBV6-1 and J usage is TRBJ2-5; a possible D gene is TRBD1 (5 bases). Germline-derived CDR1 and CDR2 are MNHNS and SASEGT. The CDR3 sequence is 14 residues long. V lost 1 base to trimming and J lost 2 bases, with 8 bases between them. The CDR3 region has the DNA TGTGCCAGCAGTGAAGTGCAGGGTCAAGAGACCCAGTACTTC. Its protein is CASSEVQGQETQYF.

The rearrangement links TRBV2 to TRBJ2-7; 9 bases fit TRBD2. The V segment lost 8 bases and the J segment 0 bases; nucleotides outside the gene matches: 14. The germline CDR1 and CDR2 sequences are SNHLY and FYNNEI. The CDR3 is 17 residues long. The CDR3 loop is CASGVEFSGRRSYEQYF. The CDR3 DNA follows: TGTGCCAGCGGAGTGGAATTTAGCGGGAGACGCTCCTACGAGCAGTACTTC.